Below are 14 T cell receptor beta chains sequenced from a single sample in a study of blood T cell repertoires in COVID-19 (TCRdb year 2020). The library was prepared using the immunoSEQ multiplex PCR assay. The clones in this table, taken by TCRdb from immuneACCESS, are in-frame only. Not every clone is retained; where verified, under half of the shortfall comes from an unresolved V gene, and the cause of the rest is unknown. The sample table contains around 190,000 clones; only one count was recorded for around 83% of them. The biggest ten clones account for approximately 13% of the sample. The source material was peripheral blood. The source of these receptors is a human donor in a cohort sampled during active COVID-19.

The CDR3 is CASSQESSQGKGEQYF. CDR3 bases: TGCGCCAGCAGCCAAGAGTCGAGCCAGGGGAAGGGCGAGCAGTACTTC. The chain combines TRBV4-1 with TRBJ2-7; TRBD1 might be the D (6 bases). Germline lookup yields CDR1 MGHRA and CDR2 YSYEKL. This CDR3 has 16 amino acids. Trimming pared 0 bases from V and 6 bases from J, leaving 18 bases between.

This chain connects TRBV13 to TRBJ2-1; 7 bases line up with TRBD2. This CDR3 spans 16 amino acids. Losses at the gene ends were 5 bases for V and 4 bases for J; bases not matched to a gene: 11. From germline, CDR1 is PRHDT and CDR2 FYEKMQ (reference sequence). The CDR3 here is CASSQAGTPPYNEQFF. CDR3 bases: TGTGCCAGCAGCCAAGCGGGAACCCCTCCTTACAATGAGCAGTTCTTC.

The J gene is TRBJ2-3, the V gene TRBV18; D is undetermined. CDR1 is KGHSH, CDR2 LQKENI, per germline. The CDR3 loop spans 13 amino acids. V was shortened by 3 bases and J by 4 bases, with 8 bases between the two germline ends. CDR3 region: CASSPGVADTQYF. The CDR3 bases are TGTGCCAGCTCACCCGGTGTGGCAGATACGCAGTATTTT.

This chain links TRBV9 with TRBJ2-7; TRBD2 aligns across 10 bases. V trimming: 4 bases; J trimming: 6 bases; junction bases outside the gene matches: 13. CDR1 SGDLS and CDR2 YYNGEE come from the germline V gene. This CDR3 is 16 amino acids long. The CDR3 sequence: CASSRTSGGGGGEQYF. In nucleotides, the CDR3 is TGTGCCAGCAGCCGGACTAGCGGAGGGGGTGGTGGCGAGCAGTACTTC. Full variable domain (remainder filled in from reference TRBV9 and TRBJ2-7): DSGVTQTPKHLITATGQRVTLRCSPRSGDLSVYWYQQSLDQGLQFLIQYYNGEERAKGNILERFSAQQFPDLHSELNLSSLELGDSALYFCASSRTSGGGGGEQYFGPGTRLTVT.

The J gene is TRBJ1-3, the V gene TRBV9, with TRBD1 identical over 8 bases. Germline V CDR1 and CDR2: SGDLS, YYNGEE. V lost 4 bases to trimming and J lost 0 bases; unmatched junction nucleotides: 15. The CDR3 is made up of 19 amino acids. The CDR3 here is CASSHGYRGMKISGNTIYF. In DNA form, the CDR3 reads TGTGCCAGCAGCCACGGGTACAGGGGGATGAAGATCTCTGGAAACACCATATATTTT.

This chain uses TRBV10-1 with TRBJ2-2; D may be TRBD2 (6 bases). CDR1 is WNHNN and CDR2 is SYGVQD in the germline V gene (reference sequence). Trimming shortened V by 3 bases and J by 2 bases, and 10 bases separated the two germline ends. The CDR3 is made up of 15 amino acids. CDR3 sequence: CASSDVRGNTGELFF. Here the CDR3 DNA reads TGCGCCAGCAGTGATGTGCGGGGAAACACCGGGGAGCTGTTTTTT.

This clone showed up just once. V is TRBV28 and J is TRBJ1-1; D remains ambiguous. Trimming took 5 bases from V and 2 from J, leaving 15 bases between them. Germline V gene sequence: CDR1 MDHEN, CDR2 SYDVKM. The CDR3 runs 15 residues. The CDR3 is CASSNSREGNTEAFF. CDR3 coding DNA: TGTGCCAGCAGTAACTCTAGGGAGGGCAACACTGAAGCTTTCTTT. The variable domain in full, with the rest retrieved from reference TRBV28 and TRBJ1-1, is DVKVTQSSRYLVKRTGEKVFLECVQDMDHENMFWYRQDPGLGLRLIYFSYDVKMKEKGDIPEGYSVSREKKERFSLILESASTNQTSMYLCASSNSREGNTEAFFGQGTRLTVV.

The chain's CDR3 is CASRRKGLGTKNIQYF. The CDR3 coding sequence is TGTGCCAGCAGGCGGAAGGGGTTGGGGACCAAAAACATTCAGTACTTC. The chain is built from TRBV19 and TRBJ2-4; D is perhaps TRBD1 (5 bases). There are 16 residues in the CDR3. Germline CDR1 is LNHDA and CDR2 is SQIVND (reference sequence). V was clipped by 9 bases and J by 2 bases, with 20 bases between them. Full variable domain (rest looked up from reference TRBV19 and TRBJ2-4): DGGITQSPKYLFRKEGQNVTLSCEQNLNHDAMYWYRQDPGQGLRLIYYSQIVNDFQKGDIAEGYSVSREKKESFPLTVTSAQKNPTAFYLCASRRKGLGTKNIQYFGAGTRLSVL.

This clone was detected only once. The CDR3 sequence is CASTRILSDIFSYEQYF. The CDR3 DNA follows: TGTGCCAGCACCCGGATCCTCTCGGACATTTTCTCCTACGAGCAGTACTTC. The chain recombines TRBV5-5 with TRBJ2-7, with a tentative D call TRBD1 (5 bases). Trimming took 6 bases from V and 0 from J, leaving 22 bases between them. The germline CDR1 and CDR2 sequences are SGHKS and YYEKEE (reference sequence). The CDR3 has 17 residues.

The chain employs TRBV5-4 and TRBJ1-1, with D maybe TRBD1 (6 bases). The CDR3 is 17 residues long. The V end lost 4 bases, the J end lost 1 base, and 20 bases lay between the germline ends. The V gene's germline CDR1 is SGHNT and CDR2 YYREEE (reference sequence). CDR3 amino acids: CASSGATGRTGNTEAFF. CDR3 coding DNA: TGTGCCAGCAGCGGTGCGACAGGCAGGACGGGGAACACTGAAGCTTTCTTT.

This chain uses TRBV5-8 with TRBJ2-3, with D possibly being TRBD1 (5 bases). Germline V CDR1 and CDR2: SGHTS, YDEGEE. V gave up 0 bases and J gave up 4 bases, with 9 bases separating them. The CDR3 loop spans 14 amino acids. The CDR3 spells CASSLGGKADTQYF. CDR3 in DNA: TGTGCCAGCAGCTTGGGGGGCAAGGCAGATACGCAGTATTTT.

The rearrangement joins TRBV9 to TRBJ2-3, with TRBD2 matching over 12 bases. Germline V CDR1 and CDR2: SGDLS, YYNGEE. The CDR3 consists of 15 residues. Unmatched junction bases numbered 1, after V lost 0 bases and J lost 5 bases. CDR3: CASSVGTSGEDTQYF. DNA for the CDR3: TGTGCCAGCAGCGTAGGGACTAGCGGGGAAGATACGCAGTATTTT.

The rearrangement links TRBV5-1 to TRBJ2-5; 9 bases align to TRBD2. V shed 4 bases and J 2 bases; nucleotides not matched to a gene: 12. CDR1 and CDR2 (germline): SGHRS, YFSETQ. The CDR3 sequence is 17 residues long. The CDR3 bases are TGCGCCAGCAGCGGTAGCGGGAGAGAGCGGCTACAAGAGACCCAGTACTTC. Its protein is CASSGSGRERLQETQYF.

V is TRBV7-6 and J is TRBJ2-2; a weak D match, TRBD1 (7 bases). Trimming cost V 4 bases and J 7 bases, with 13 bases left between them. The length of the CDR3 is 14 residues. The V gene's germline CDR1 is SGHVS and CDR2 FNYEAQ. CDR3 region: CASSSQGGGGELFF. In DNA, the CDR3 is TGTGCCAGCAGCTCCCAGGGGGGTGGCGGGGAGCTGTTTTTT.